These T cell receptor beta chains were read from a single sample in a study of T cells after posttransplantation cyclophosphamide. Sequencing used immunoSEQ multiplex PCR; TCRdb keeps in-frame clones, though not all of them. Of 15,000 to 20,000 clones in the sample, around 94% are singletons; the top ten hold 0.27%. The sequencing sample was made of naive CD4+ T cells sorted from blood. All receptors come from a woman aged 50 to 65 in good health and a related stem cell transplant donor. CDR3s include the opening cysteine and the closing phenylalanine or tryptophan. The D gene is left open where the match is weak.

>TRBV10-3|TRBD2
CASLAGVGDEQFF
>TRBV6-5|TRBD1
CASILDRVGTIYF
>TRBV4-2|TRBD1
CASSQYDRGDTEAFF
>TRBV19|TRBD1
CASRITGEYGNTIYF
>TRBV5-1|TRBD2
CASSRTSGRADQETQYF
>TRBV5-1|.
CASSLSLGRAGAFF
>TRBV30|.
CAWSEQFFPLRSLYGYTF
>TRBV7-6|TRBD2
CASSLVLSSGRAQPRNNEQFF
>TRBV18|.
CASSPPAPGGALGNQPQHF
>TRBV7-9|TRBD1
CASSPDRAQEQYF
>TRBV7-7|.
CASSLDGAAHNEQFF
>TRBV5-1|.
CASSSNGVLSEQYF
>TRBV9|.
CASSVAPLNEQFF
>TRBV19|.
CASTSGQTEKLFF
>TRBV6-5|TRBD1
CASSYRQGLDTEAFF
>TRBV6-5|TRBD1
CASSSLPTGINTEAFF
>TRBV30|TRBD2
CAWSVRLAGGREQYF
>TRBV5-1|.
CASSFDSLSTDTQYF
>TRBV7-9|.
CASSFPRAASTDTQYF
>TRBV6-5|.
CASSTSGGREKLFF
>TRBV7-9|.
CASSGPNEKLFF
>TRBV10-2|.
CASSEASWGGELFF
>TRBV2|TRBD1
CASSVGQGGEQFF
>TRBV5-8|.
CASSEIRGGNTEAFF
>TRBV5-1|.
CASGAEGGYTF
>TRBV10-3|.
CAISGRQVTGTEAFF
>TRBV6-1|TRBD1
CASSEGLPGQGTYGYTF
>TRBV6-5|.
CASSLRVADTRYF
>TRBV5-6|.
CASSFGRGDTQYF
>TRBV2|.
CASRSLKNQPQHF
>TRBV18|.
CASSPPQGSSYEQYF
>TRBV5-1|.
CASSLLDRLNSYEQYF
>TRBV29-1|.
CSVGGVRTEAFF
>TRBV5-1|.
CASSFGGQNTEAFF
>TRBV29-1|.
CSVVISGANVLTF
>TRBV18|.
CASSLRGGGAKNIQYF
>TRBV5-1|TRBD1
CASRRNRDSSGNTIYF
>TRBV11-2|TRBD2
CASSLRGAGVEDTQYF
>TRBV19|.
CASSIGGYKTTEAFF
>TRBV7-3|.
CASSFGGTTEAFF
>TRBV4-3|.
CASSQDWAYNSPLHF
>TRBV7-6|TRBD1
CASSPGGQNYGYTF
>TRBV28|.
CASSLRDYGYTF
>TRBV30|.
CAWSAGVPYGYTF
>TRBV5-6|TRBD2
CASSFVIATSGDNEQFF
>TRBV7-2|TRBD1
CASSPRTGLVTEAFF
>TRBV6-4|.
CASSSTGTSKAFF
>TRBV7-8|.
CASRLGAGSTDTQYF